One and the same sample provided the 5 T cell receptor beta chains below, sequenced in a study of HIV-infected children after antiretroviral therapy interruption. The treatment is: PENTA 11 planned treatment interruption arm or continuous ART arm. The TCR library was built from RNA with a 3' RACE protocol and unique molecular identifiers. TCRdb called the 3' RACE reads again in MiXCR, with one record for every CDR3 protein. The sample comprises tens of thousands of distinct CDR3 sequences, 4.3% of which are singletons, and over 0.65% rests with the top ten. The sequencing here drew on CD45RA+ CD4+ T cells from PBMCs, pooled from several time points, taken from a donor given antiretroviral therapy, either interrupted or continuous. As to subset: naive CD4+ CD45RA+ CD45RO- T cells. The receptors derive from a pool of human donors with HIV.

The chain has TRBV19 and TRBJ2-6, with D uncertain. CDR3 size: 15 residues. Trimming left V 5 bases short and J 0 bases short, with 8 bases between. Germline loops: CDR1 LNHDA, CDR2 SQIVND (reference sequence). The CDR3 protein is CASSVSVSGANVLTF. The CDR3 DNA sequence: TGTGCCAGTAGTGTATCTGTCTCTGGGGCCAACGTCCTGACTTTC.

This clonotype was counted between two and nine times. This chain connects TRBV12-3 or TRBV12-4 to TRBJ1-2; 11 bases match TRBD1. The CDR3 covers 17 residues. J was trimmed by 6 bases and V by 3 bases; bases with no gene match: 12. The CDR3 protein is CASSLVGQGAEMDGYTF. DNA for the CDR3: TGTGCCAGCAGTTTGGTAGGACAGGGGGCGGAAATGGATGGCTACACCTTC.

This clonotype was observed at least ten times. The chain uses TRBV9 and TRBJ1-6; D might be TRBD1 (6 bases). V lost 0 bases to trimming and J lost 8 bases, with 12 bases between them. The CDR3 is made up of 15 amino acids. CDR1 and CDR2 from the germline V gene are SGDLS and YYNGEE. As DNA, the CDR3 is TGTGCCAGCAGCGTAGCAGTCAGGGGAGATTCACCCCTCCACTTT. Translated: CASSVAVRGDSPLHF.

There are many counts of this clonotype. The CDR3 spells CASSFSGLADQPQHF. The DNA for the CDR3 is TGTGCCAGCAGTTTCAGTGGACTCGCCGATCAGCCCCAGCATTTT. The V gene is TRBV28, the J gene TRBJ1-5, with D hard to call. Germline assignment: CDR1 MDHEN and CDR2 SYDVKM. V dropped 3 bases and J dropped 5 bases, with 14 bases sitting between them. This CDR3 is 15 amino acids long.

The chain couples TRBV5-1 to TRBJ2-1; 9 bases align to TRBD2. CDR1 is SGHRS and CDR2 is YFSETQ in the germline V gene. J was trimmed by 4 bases and V by 0 bases; bases with no gene match: 2. The CDR3 length is 15 residues. This CDR3 is CASSLGLAAYNEQFF. The CDR3 DNA reads as TGCGCCAGCAGCTTGGGACTAGCGGCTTACAATGAGCAGTTCTTC. The full variable domain, its missing parts supplied by reference TRBV5-1 and TRBJ2-1, is KAGVTQTPRYLIKTRGQQVTLSCSPISGHRSVSWYQQTPGQGLQFLFEYFSETQRNKGNFPGRFSGRQFSNSRSEMNVSTLELGDSALYLCASSLGLAAYNEQFFGPGTRLTVL.